This T cell receptor beta chain was captured by sequencing in a study of T cells in Graves' hyperthyroidism and ophthalmopathy (dated by TCRdb to about 2019). The study in broad terms: Peripheral blood samples were taken at the time of initial diagnosis, prior to any treatment. A discovery cohort of about a hundred patients, roughly 43 with Graves' ophthalmopathy and 55 to 65 with stable Graves' hyperthyroidism, was used to find distinguishing TCR V-J signatures. An independent validation cohort of about 19 hyperthyroidism patients and more than 15 patients who later progressed to ophthalmopathy tested prospective prediction of ophthalmopathy. The 85 to 100 discovery patients were divided at random into training and test sets in a 7:3 ratio. In addition, the study compared T-cell repertoires in thyroid tissue and in blood from five or six Graves' hyperthyroidism patients. After sampling, hyperthyroidism patients received methimazole starting at 30 mg daily, and ophthalmopathy patients received high-dose intravenous methylprednisolone. The paper describes TCR Vbeta CDR3 sequencing of 140 or so peripheral blood samples, made up of approximately 40 ophthalmopathy patients, around 78 hyperthyroidism patients and approximately 17 progressor patients. Overall study outcomes, separate from this receptor: Ophthalmopathy was separated from stable hyperthyroidism by a 13 V-J signature model, with around 88% sensitivity and about 81% specificity obtained in cross-validation and 80%/75% obtained in testing. During validation, the model predicted progression to ophthalmopathy a median of around 6 months ahead of onset, with around 65% sensitivity and more than 72% specificity. Sample size was not statistically predetermined, and investigators were not blinded to group allocation. Most expanded thyroid clonotypes (frequency above 0.001) were also detected in blood, a finding suggesting that blood repertoires may reflect thyroid immune responses.

Concerning this clonotype itself: The specificity of this receptor is unknown. The record has no base qualities; no much larger clone is one base away.

Ophthalmopathy patients had moderately to severely active disease, with a Clinical Activity Score of 3 or more, a NOSPECS grade of 4 or more, and a disease duration of less than 3 months. The study excluded patients with uncontrolled infections, other autoimmune diseases, pregnancy or lactation. Diagnoses relied on clinical symptoms, serum thyroxine and TRAb, thyroid ultrasound and orbital computed tomography. Ficoll-Paque density gradient centrifugation was used to isolate PBMCs from around 10 ml of fresh peripheral blood. Trizol reagent was used to extract total RNA, and RNA quality was then checked on an Agilent 2100 Bioanalyzer. The TCR beta CDR3 regions were amplified from the RNA transcripts. A first-round RT-PCR of the TCR CDR3 used the HTBI primer set with the Qiagen OneStep RT-PCR kit. Libraries were constructed in a second round of multiplex PCR, after which size selection and purification were carried out. The libraries were sequenced on an Illumina HiSeq2000 using paired-end 100 bp reads. The authors' pipeline ran thus. SOAPnuke was used to process the raw data, removing reads that contained adapters or uncalled bases, had a mean Phred below 15, or lacked an exact match to the constant primer or identifier. COPE v1.2.5 was used to merge high-quality paired reads, and clonotypes were defined as unique nucleotide sequences. MiTCR v1.1 was used to align the clonotypes against IMGT TRBV, TRBD and TRBJ reference segments. The analysis was restricted to V-J combinations with a frequency above 0.0001, which together covered just over 99% of the repertoires. A TCS score was defined as the ratio between F50 (clonal expansion) and ExV (chaos), using BLOSUM62-based TCRdist between CDR3 peptides within each V-J. Welch's t-statistics and random forest reduced several hundred V-J features to roughly 13, which were used in a naive Bayes classifier (R e1071). The public reads were run again by TCRdb, first through fastp at Q25 and then through MiXCR, and only productive beta chains were kept. Every CDR3 protein is listed once, alongside the most common genes and DNA of its rows. The V and J calls were not made by the authors but by TCRdb's processing. This sample has about 260,000 distinct CDR3 sequences in its table, and about 20% of those were observed once. Around 62% of the sample lies in the top ten.

The germline V gene provides CDR1 SGHVS and CDR2 FQNEAQ. V is trimmed back by 4 bases and J by 8 bases, and the junction contains 9 bases that no gene match accounts for. The CDR3 sequence holds 14 residues, the cysteine and phenylalanine included. The entry retains the CDR3 DNA only, 42 bases that are in frame from base 1. The sample consisted of blood. The chain employs TRBV7-8 and TRBJ1-2, and TRBD1 matches 8 of the central bases. The TCR was taken from a man aged 25 to 45 with Graves' ophthalmopathy. The sequenced DNA: TGTGCCAGCAGCTCTGACAGGGGACAGGTGGGCTACACCTTC. Translated, this gives CASSSDRGQVGYTF.